This entry concerns a single T cell receptor (beta chain). Its antigen is not known. Using RNA transcripts as the source, TCR beta CDR3 regions were amplified. The primer set for the first-round RT-PCR of the TCR CDR3 was HTBI. A single record per CDR3 protein comes from TCRdb applying MiXCR to the multiplex PCR reads. The sample has around 600,000 distinct CDR3 sequences, around 15% seen once. Orbital computed tomography and thyroid ultrasound, together with serum TRAb and thyroxine and clinical symptoms, were used for diagnoses. The data belong to a study of T cells in Graves' hyperthyroidism and ophthalmopathy. Study-level findings and limits: Patients with ophthalmopathy were separated from those with stable hyperthyroidism by a 13 V-J model. Blood samples included most of the expanded thyroid clonotypes exceeding 0.001.

Trimming removed 6 bases at V and 3 bases at J, with 17 bases between. The CDR3 runs to 15 residues. This TCR came from a woman between 50 and 59 years old with Graves' ophthalmopathy. Source material: blood. The gene calls are TRBV12-3 or TRBV12-4 and TRBJ1-2; a possible D gene is TRBD1 (5 bases). The CDR3: CASSRLMQGYYGYTF. As DNA, the CDR3 is TGTGCCAGCAGCCGTCTGATGCAGGGATACTATGGCTACACCTTC.